This T cell receptor beta chain was sequenced during a study of metastatic and nonmetastatic thyroid tumors. At the level of the study: For malignant and benign thyroid patients, tumor or nodule tissue and blood were the sources whose repertoires were compared. Regarding the study as a whole: In both blood and tumor samples, TCR beta diversity was reported significantly higher for malignant than benign nodules.

Until they underwent thyroid surgery, no patient had received any treatment. This clone showed up many times. Its antigen is undetermined. Per the authors' pipeline: In papillary thyroid cancer, a distant-metastasis classifier was built using CDR3 differences across clinicopathological groups. With MiXCR, TCRdb called clones anew from the PCR reads. The V and J calls come from TCRdb's annotation, not from the publication. The sample has approximately 19,000 clones, less than 40% seen once. Sequenced material: tumor tissue. The TCR sequence derives from a male donor with papillary thyroid cancer or a benign thyroid nodule (not recorded which). Some clones in this sample may be carry-over from other donors' samples.

The CDR3 DNA is TGTGCCAGCAGCCAAGATTTGGGCATCACTAATGAAAAACTGTTTTTT. Translated, it gives CASSQDLGITNEKLFF. The chain links TRBV3-1 to TRBJ1-4, with D unresolved. V was shortened by 0 bases and J by 2 bases, with 10 bases between the two germline ends. The CDR3 is 16 residues long. Germline V gives CDR1 LGHDT, CDR2 YNNKEL (reference sequence).